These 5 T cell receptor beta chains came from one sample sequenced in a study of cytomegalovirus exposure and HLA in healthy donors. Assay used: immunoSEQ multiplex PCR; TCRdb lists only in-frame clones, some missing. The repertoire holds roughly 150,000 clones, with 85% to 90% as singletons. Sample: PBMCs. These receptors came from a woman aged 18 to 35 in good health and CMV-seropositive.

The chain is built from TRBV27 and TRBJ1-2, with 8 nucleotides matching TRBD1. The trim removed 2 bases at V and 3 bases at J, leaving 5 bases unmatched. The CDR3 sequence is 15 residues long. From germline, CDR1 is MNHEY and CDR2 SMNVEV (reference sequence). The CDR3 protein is CASSLAGGGHYGYTF. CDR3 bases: TGTGCCAGCAGTTTAGCAGGGGGCGGCCACTATGGCTACACCTTC.

The CDR3 protein is CASSQPQGALYEQYF. The CDR3 coding sequence is TGTGCCAGCAGCCAACCACAGGGGGCTCTCTACGAGCAGTACTTC. The chain employs TRBV4-2 and TRBJ2-7, with 9 bases aligning to TRBD1. The germline CDR1 and CDR2 sequences are LGHNA and YNFKEQ. V was clipped by 2 bases and J by 3 bases; unmatched bases: 5. The CDR3 loop spans 15 amino acids.

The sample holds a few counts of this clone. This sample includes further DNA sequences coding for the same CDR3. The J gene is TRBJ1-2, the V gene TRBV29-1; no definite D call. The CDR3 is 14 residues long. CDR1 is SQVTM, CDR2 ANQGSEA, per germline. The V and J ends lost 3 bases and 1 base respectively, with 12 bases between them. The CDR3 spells CSVEPPGDNYGYTF. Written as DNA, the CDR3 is TGCAGCGTTGAGCCCCCCGGTGATAACTATGGCTACACCTTC.

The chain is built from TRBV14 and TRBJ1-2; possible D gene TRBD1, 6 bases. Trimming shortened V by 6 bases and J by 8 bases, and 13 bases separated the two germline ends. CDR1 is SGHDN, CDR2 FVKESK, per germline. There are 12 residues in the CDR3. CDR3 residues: CASSQGSRGYTF. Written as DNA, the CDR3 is TGTGCCAGCAGTCAGGGGAGTAGGGGCTACACCTTC. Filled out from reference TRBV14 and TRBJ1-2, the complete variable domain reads EAGVTQFPSHSVIEKGQTVTLRCDPISGHDNLYWYRRVMGKEIKFLLHFVKESKQDESGMPNNRFLAERTGGTYSTLKVQPAELEDSGVYFCASSQGSRGYTFGSGTRLTVV.

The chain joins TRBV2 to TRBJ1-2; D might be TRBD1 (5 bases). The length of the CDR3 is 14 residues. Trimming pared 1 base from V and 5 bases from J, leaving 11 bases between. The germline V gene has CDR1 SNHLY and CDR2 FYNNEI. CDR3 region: CASSEVMGRYGYTF. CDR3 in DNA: TGTGCCAGCAGTGAAGTCATGGGGCGTTATGGCTACACCTTC.